This entry is about one T cell receptor beta chain. Its antigen is not identified. This CDR3 is 14 amino acids long. V lost 0 bases and J lost 5, with 13 bases in between. Germline values: CDR1 GTSNPN, CDR2 SVGIG (reference sequence). This table comes from immunoSEQ multiplex PCR, and its TCRdb copy is limited to in-frame clones, with some not included. The sample consists of approximately 120,000 clones, about 93% of them appearing once. This entry is derived from a study of cytomegalovirus exposure and HLA in healthy donors. Study-level information: The 120 or so validation repertoires used a platform that matched the one used for the roughly 700 first-cohort repertoires, as a later analysis reported. General observations from the study: The classifier was said to identify cytomegalovirus status with high specificity and sensitivity.

This sequence originates from a young woman in good health and CMV-seronegative. V usage is TRBV30 and J usage is TRBJ1-1, with D possibly being TRBD1 (5 bases). The sequencing sample was made of PBMCs. In nucleotides, the CDR3 is TGTGCCTGGAGTGTACAGGAGGGTTGGACTGAAGCTTTCTTT. It encodes CAWSVQEGWTEAFF. Drawing the rest from reference TRBV30 and TRBJ1-1, the complete variable domain is SQTIHQWPATLVQPVGSPLSLECTVEGTSNPNLYWYRQAAGRGLQLLFYSVGIGQISSEVPQNLSASRPQDRQFILSSKKLLLSDSGFYLCAWSVQEGWTEAFFGQGTRLTVV.